Each of the 26 T cell receptor beta chains below was sequenced from the same sample in a study of T cell clonality in common variable immunodeficiency (dated by TCRdb to the mid-2010s). Library method: the immunoSEQ multiplex PCR assay. TCRdb provides this immuneACCESS table in a form limited to in-frame rearrangements. Some clones are lacking; in checked studies, under half of them reflect an unresolved V gene, and why the rest are absent is not known. The sample features some 28,000 clones, and none is a singleton. The top ten hold around 13% of the sample. The material sequenced was peripheral blood mononuclear cells. These receptors originate from a person between 18 and 70 years old in good health.

This clone was seen ten or more times. The CDR3 goes on 3 residues after the read ends, and that part is filled in from the germline J gene. This chain uses TRBV5-1 with TRBJ1-1, with TRBD1 as a possible D gene (6 bases). Trimming took 5 bases from V and 4 from J, leaving 18 bases between them. CDR3 size: 15 residues. Germline V lookup: CDR1 SGHRS, CDR2 YFSETQ. CDR3 sequence: CASRIEQGLVTEAFF. CDR3 DNA (partial): TGCGCCAGCAGAATTGAACAGGGTCTCGTCACTGAA. The whole variable domain, remainder taken from reference TRBV5-1 and TRBJ1-1, is KAGVTQTPRYLIKTRGQQVTLSCSPISGHRSVSWYQQTPGQGLQFLFEYFSETQRNKGNFPGRFSGRQFSNSRSEMNVSTLELGDSALYLCASRIEQGLVTEAFFGQGTRLTVV.

This clone was seen repeatedly, ten times or more. The sequence runs out 3 residues before the end of the CDR3; the remainder is reconstructed from the germline J gene. The J gene is TRBJ1-2, the V gene TRBV5-1; 7 bases agree with TRBD1. From germline, CDR1 is SGHRS and CDR2 YFSETQ. V dropped 5 bases and J dropped 5; count of bases not matched to a gene: 6. The CDR3 is made up of 13 amino acids. CDR3 sequence: CASRVTGTYGYTF. The sequenced CDR3 bases are TGCGCCAGCAGAGTGACAGGGACATATGGC.

This clone has just a few counts. The CDR3 extends 3 residues past the end of the read, so its final part is completed from the germline J gene. The chain links TRBV20-1 to TRBJ1-4, with D tentatively TRBD1 (5 bases). This CDR3 region has 14 residues. The V end was cut by 0 bases, the J end by 8 bases, with 13 bases between. CDR1 and CDR2 from the germline V gene are DFQATT and SNEGSKA (reference sequence). The sequenced part of the CDR3 DNA is TGCAGTGCTAGAGATGGGGCAGGGTCCGAAAAA. Amino acids: CSARDGAGSEK. The full CDR3 sequence reads CSARDGAGSEKLFF.

Ten or more counts support this clone. The CDR3 goes on 3 residues after the read ends, and that part is filled in from the germline J gene. This chain joins TRBV7-6 and TRBJ2-7, with 8 bases lining up with TRBD1. Losses at the gene ends were 0 bases for V and 5 bases for J; bases not matched to a gene: 6. Germline V gene data show CDR1 as SGHVS and CDR2 as FNYEAQ. The CDR3 length is 15 residues. CDR3 amino acids: CASSLAQGAVDEQYF. CDR3 bases read: TGTGCCAGCAGCTTAGCGCAGGGGGCGGTTGACGAG.

In this sample, this clone turned up a few times. The read terminates 3 residues before the CDR3 end, so the remaining end is supplied by the germline J gene. The rearrangement links TRBV29-1 to TRBJ2-3; a possible D gene is TRBD1 (7 bases). The CDR3 totals 14 residues. Germline CDR1 and CDR2: SQVTM and ANQGSEA. The covered CDR3 bases are TGCAGCGTTATGGAGGGGGCAGGCAATCAGCCG. This translates into CSVMEGAGNQP. The full CDR3 is CSVMEGAGNQPQYF.

This clone was seen repeatedly, ten times or more. Coverage ceases 3 residues before the CDR3 finishes, and the germline J gene fills in the end. V gene TRBV20-1 combines with J gene TRBJ2-5; 10 nucleotides agree with TRBD2. The length of the CDR3 is 15 residues. The germline V gene encodes CDR1 DFQATT and CDR2 SNEGSKA (reference sequence). V lost 1 base, J lost 1 base, and 3 bases stayed unmatched. CDR3 bases read: TGCAGTGCTAGAGCGCGGACTAGCGGCCAAGAGACC. Amino acid sequence: CSARARTSGQET. The CDR3 reads in full as CSARARTSGQETQYF.

This clone showed up many times. The sequenced fragment ends 3 residues before the CDR3 boundary, so the rest is inferred from the germline J gene. J is TRBJ2-5 and V is TRBV20-1, with 8 positions matching TRBD2. With V trimmed by 5 bases and J by 5 bases, 4 bases remained unmatched. Per the germline V gene, CDR1 is DFQATT and CDR2 is SNEGSKA (reference sequence). This CDR3 is 12 amino acids long. The part of the CDR3 DNA that was read is TGCAGTGCTGAACGGGGGGGGGAGACC. Amino acid sequence: CSAERGGET. The entire CDR3 reads CSAERGGETQYF.

This clone has at least ten counts. The CDR3 here is CSARRRGSANEKLFF. The part of the CDR3 DNA that was read is TGCAGTGCTAGACGCAGGGGCTCGGCTAATGAAAAA. The V gene is TRBV20-1, the J gene TRBJ1-4, with D possibly being TRBD1 (6 bases). The CDR3 goes on 3 residues after the read ends, and that part is filled in from the germline J gene. V was trimmed by 2 bases and J by 3 bases, leaving 13 bases between them. There are 15 residues in the CDR3. Germline CDR1 is DFQATT and CDR2 is SNEGSKA (reference sequence).

This clone has a count of ten or more. The CDR3: CASSPDSDNQPQHF. The DNA read from the CDR3 is TGCGCCAGCAGCCCCGACAGTGACAATCAGCCC. V usage is TRBV5-1 and J usage is TRBJ1-5; possibly TRBD1 for D (5 bases). The CDR3 end lies 3 residues beyond the end of the read and is filled in from the germline J gene. Germline CDR1 SGHRS, CDR2 YFSETQ. CDR3 size: 14 residues. The V end was cut by 4 bases, the J end by 3 bases, with 11 bases between.

This clone has ten or more counts. Read data end 3 residues before the CDR3 end; the end is taken from the germline J gene. V usage is TRBV29-1 and J usage is TRBJ1-6; D gene uncertain. CDR1 SQVTM and CDR2 ANQGSEA come from the germline V gene. The V and J ends lost 7 bases and 7 bases respectively, with 14 bases between them. The CDR3 is 13 residues long. The CDR3 DNA, read in part, is TGCAGCGCCTCGGACTCGGGAAATTCACCC. It codes for CSASDSGNSP. The whole CDR3 sequence is CSASDSGNSPLHF.

A note on this clone: The read terminates 3 residues before the CDR3 end, so the remaining end is supplied by the germline J gene. This chain links TRBV5-6 with TRBJ2-3; TRBD1 aligns across 9 bases. Germline-derived CDR1 and CDR2 are SGHDT and YYEEEE. The CDR3 runs to 15 residues. CDR3 bases read: TGTGCCAGCAGCATCCGGGACAGGGCCTTTGAGCCG. Encoded protein: CASSIRDRAFEP. The entire CDR3 reads CASSIRDRAFEPQYF.

There are many counts of this clone. The read ends 3 residues early relative to the CDR3; the germline J gene fills the gap. The chain recombines TRBV19 with TRBJ2-7; 7 positions match TRBD1. The germline gives CDR1 LNHDA, CDR2 SQIVND (reference sequence). The V and J ends lost 5 bases and 5 bases, in that order; junction bases with no gene match: 6. The CDR3 consists of 13 residues. CDR3 sequence reads: CASSVGGLDEQYF. The sequenced CDR3 bases are TGTGCCAGTAGTGTAGGGGGCTTGGACGAG.

Ten or more counts support this clone. The CDR3 end lies 3 residues beyond the end of the read and is filled in from the germline J gene. The chain recombines TRBV7-7 with TRBJ1-6; 8 bases fit TRBD1. After removal of 4 bases from V and 9 bases from J, the junction contained 8 bases not matched to a gene. Looked up from germline, CDR1 is SSHAT and CDR2 is FNYEAQ (reference sequence). This CDR3 is 15 amino acids long. The CDR3 sequence is CASSSAGQGSSPLHF. The sequenced part of the CDR3 DNA is TGTGCCAGCAGCTCCGCCGGACAGGGAAGTTCACCC.

There are a few counts of this clone. The CDR3 end is not reached by the read, which stops 3 residues before it; the germline J gene fills it in. The gene calls are TRBV7-9 and TRBJ1-4; D remains ambiguous. The CDR3 is made up of 15 amino acids. Germline CDR1 reads SEHNR; CDR2 reads FQNEAQ (reference sequence). The V gene lost 0 bases and the J gene lost 7 bases, with 12 bases spanning the gap. The CDR3 reads CASSLAFRPTEKLFF. Incomplete CDR3 DNA: TGTGCCAGCAGCTTAGCGTTCAGGCCGACTGAAAAA.

The sample holds many counts of this clone. The CDR3 end is not reached by the read, which stops 3 residues before it; the germline J gene fills it in. The V call is TRBV18, the J call TRBJ2-1; TRBD1 is a possible D gene (5 bases). There are 16 residues in the CDR3. Trimming took off 3 bases at V and 9 bases at J, with 21 bases between the two ends. Germline V gene data show CDR1 as KGHSH and CDR2 as LQKENI. CDR3 residues: CASSPRLDRSHAEQFF. CDR3 DNA (partial): TGTGCCAGCTCACCCCGACTCGACAGATCTCATGCTGAG.

This clone was detected only a few times. The read stops 3 residues short of the end of the CDR3; the missing end is completed from the germline J gene. V and J are TRBV18 and TRBJ2-1; D is undetermined. The CDR3 has 15 residues. Germline V lookup: CDR1 KGHSH, CDR2 LQKENI. The V and J ends lost 1 base and 5 bases respectively, with 12 bases between them. The CDR3 protein is CASSPLPGGDNEQFF. Partial CDR3 DNA: TGTGCCAGCTCACCACTCCCCGGCGGAGACAATGAG.

This clone was seen ten or more times. With the read ending 3 residues before the CDR3 end, the germline J gene is used to fill in that end. The gene calls are TRBV7-2 and TRBJ2-7, with 8 bases matching TRBD1. The germline V gene encodes CDR1 SGHTA and CDR2 FQGNSA. Losses at the gene ends were 5 bases for V and 3 bases for J; bases not matched to a gene: 6. The CDR3 spans 14 residues. The CDR3 loop reads CASSPRQGYYEQYF. Incomplete CDR3 DNA: TGTGCCAGCAGCCCGCGACAGGGGTACTACGAG.

This clone came up many times. Read data end 3 residues before the CDR3 end; the end is taken from the germline J gene. The chain joins TRBV5-1 to TRBJ1-1; 9 bases fit TRBD1. CDR3 length: 14 residues. J gave up 1 base and V 4 bases, and 2 bases lay outside the gene matches. Germline V lookup: CDR1 SGHRS, CDR2 YFSETQ. CDR3 sequence reads: CASSPDRGNTEAFF. The CDR3 bases that were read are TGCGCCAGCAGCCCGGACAGGGGGAACACTGAA.

Many counts were recorded for this clone. The DNA ends 3 residues before the CDR3 does, and the rest of the CDR3 is filled in from the germline J gene. This chain joins TRBV5-5 and TRBJ1-1; D is ambiguous. V was clipped by 0 bases and J by 7 bases, with 13 bases between them. This CDR3 is 14 amino acids long. The germline CDR1 and CDR2 sequences are SGHKS and YYEKEE (reference sequence). CDR3 DNA, as far as it was read: TGTGCCAGCAGCTTGGTTCATCTCCGGGGTGAA. This encodes CASSLVHLRGE. The full-length CDR3 reads as CASSLVHLRGEAFF.

As to this clone: The read terminates 3 residues before the CDR3 end, so the remaining end is supplied by the germline J gene. This chain links TRBV19 with TRBJ1-5; TRBD1 aligns across 7 bases. Germline V CDR1 and CDR2: LNHDA, SQIVND (reference sequence). V shed 3 bases and J 2 bases; nucleotides not matched to a gene: 4. CDR3 length: 15 residues. This chain's CDR3 is CASSMTGYRNQPQHF. The sequenced CDR3 bases are TGTGCCAGTAGTATGACAGGGTATCGCAATCAGCCC. Full variable domain (missing parts from reference TRBV19 and TRBJ1-5): DGGITQSPKYLFRKEGQNVTLSCEQNLNHDAMYWYRQDPGQGLRLIYYSQIVNDFQKGDIAEGYSVSREKKESFPLTVTSAQKNPTAFYLCASSMTGYRNQPQHFGDGTRLSIL.

This clone was detected ten times or more. The CDR3 is cut off 3 residues early in the read; its end comes from the germline J gene. This sequence joins TRBV6-4 and TRBJ2-2; D remains ambiguous. In germline, CDR1 is MRHNA, CDR2 SNTAGT. V gave up 3 bases and J gave up 5 bases, with 7 bases separating them. The CDR3 sequence is 13 residues long. The covered CDR3 bases are TGTGCCAGCAGTGATAGTTCGACCGGGGAG. It translates to CASSDSSTGE. Given in full, the CDR3 is CASSDSSTGELFF.

This clone showed up many times. Coverage ceases 3 residues before the CDR3 finishes, and the germline J gene fills in the end. This chain connects TRBV20-1 to TRBJ2-7; 7 bases fit TRBD2. Germline trimming cut 5 bases from V and 2 bases from J; bases unmatched to any gene: 3. The V gene's germline CDR1 is DFQATT and CDR2 SNEGSKA (reference sequence). There are 12 residues in the CDR3. The sequenced part of the CDR3 DNA is TGCAGTGCTGCGGGACTAACCTACGAG. This encodes CSAAGLTYE. The complete CDR3 reads CSAAGLTYEQYF.

As concerns this clone: The observed sequence ends 3 residues before the CDR3 terminus, with the missing tail filled in from the germline J gene. The chain joins TRBV7-8 to TRBJ2-5; 7 nucleotides align to TRBD1. The V gene end was trimmed by 10 bases and the J gene end by 7 bases; junction bases not matched to a gene: 9. This CDR3 has 12 amino acids. The germline V gene has CDR1 SGHVS and CDR2 FQNEAQ. The CDR3 protein is CATGTDPGTQYF. The DNA read from the CDR3 is TGTGCCACCGGGACAGACCCGGGGACC.

In this sample, this clone turned up many times. The read terminates 3 residues before the CDR3 end, so the remaining end is supplied by the germline J gene. The chain combines TRBV18 with TRBJ2-5; D is uncertain. From germline, CDR1 is KGHSH and CDR2 LQKENI. The length of the CDR3 is 15 residues. With 4 bases removed from V and 1 base from J, the gap between germline ends came to 13 bases. CDR3 protein: CASSRVVASQETQYF. The part of the CDR3 DNA that was read is TGTGCCAGCTCACGAGTTGTCGCCAGCCAAGAGACC.

There are many counts of this clone. Sequencing ends 3 residues short of the CDR3 end; the germline J gene provides the rest. This chain links TRBV15 with TRBJ1-6; 9 nucleotides match TRBD1. From germline, CDR1 is LNHNV and CDR2 YYDKDF (reference sequence). The junction had 5 bases not matched to a gene; V was cut back by 5 bases and J by 6 bases. The CDR3 sequence is 15 residues long. The CDR3 bases that were read are TGTGCCACCAGCGGAGGACAGGGGAGTAATTCACCC. Amino acids: CATSGGQGSNSP. The CDR3 in its entirety is CATSGGQGSNSPLHF.

This clone was counted many times. The read gets to within 3 residues of the CDR3 end, and the germline J gene fills in the rest. The chain carries TRBV13 and TRBJ2-7, with 7 nucleotides matching TRBD2. The V gene's germline CDR1 is PRHDT and CDR2 FYEKMQ (reference sequence). The CDR3 covers 18 residues. V dropped 5 bases and J dropped 1; count of bases not matched to a gene: 17. The CDR3 bases that were read are TGTGCCAGCAGCCCGAATTCCGCACTCGCGGGACTATCCTACGAG. Protein product: CASSPNSALAGLSYE. In full, the CDR3 is CASSPNSALAGLSYEQYF. Complete variable domain (other parts from reference TRBV13 and TRBJ2-7): AAGVIQSPRHLIKEKRETATLKCYPIPRHDTVYWYQQGPGQDPQFLISFYEKMQSDKGSIPDRFSAQQFSDYHSELNMSSLELGDSALYFCASSPNSALAGLSYEQYFGPGTRLTVT.